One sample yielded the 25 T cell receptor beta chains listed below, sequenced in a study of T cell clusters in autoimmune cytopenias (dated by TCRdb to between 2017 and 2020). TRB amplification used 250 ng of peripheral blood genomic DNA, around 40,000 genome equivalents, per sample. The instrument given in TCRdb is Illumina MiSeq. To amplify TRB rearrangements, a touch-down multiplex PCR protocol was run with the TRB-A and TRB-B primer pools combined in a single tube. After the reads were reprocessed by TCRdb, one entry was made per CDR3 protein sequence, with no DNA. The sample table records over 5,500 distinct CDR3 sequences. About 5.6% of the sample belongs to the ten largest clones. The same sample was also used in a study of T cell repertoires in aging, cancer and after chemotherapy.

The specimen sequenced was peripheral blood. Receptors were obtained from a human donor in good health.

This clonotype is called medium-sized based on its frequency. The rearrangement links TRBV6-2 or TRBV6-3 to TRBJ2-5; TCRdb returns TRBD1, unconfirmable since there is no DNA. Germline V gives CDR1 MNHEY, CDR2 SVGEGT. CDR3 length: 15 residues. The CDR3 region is CASSPLQGAGETQYF.

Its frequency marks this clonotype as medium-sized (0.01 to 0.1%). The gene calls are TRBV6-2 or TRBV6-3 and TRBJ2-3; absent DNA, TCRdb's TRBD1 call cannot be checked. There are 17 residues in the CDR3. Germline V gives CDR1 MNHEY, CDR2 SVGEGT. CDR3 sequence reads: CASSYSLQARGTDTQYF.

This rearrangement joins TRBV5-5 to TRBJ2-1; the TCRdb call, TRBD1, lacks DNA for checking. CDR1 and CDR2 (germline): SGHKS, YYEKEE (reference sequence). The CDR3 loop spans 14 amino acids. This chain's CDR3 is CASSGGPMDNEQFF.

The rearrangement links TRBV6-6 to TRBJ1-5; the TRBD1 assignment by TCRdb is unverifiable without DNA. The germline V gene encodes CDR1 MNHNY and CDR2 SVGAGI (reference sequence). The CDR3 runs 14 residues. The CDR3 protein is CASSPGGSRQPQHF.

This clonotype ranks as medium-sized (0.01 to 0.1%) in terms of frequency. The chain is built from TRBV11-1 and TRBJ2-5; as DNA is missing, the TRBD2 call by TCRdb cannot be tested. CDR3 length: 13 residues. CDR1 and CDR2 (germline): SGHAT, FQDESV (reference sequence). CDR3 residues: CASSFGLQETQYF.

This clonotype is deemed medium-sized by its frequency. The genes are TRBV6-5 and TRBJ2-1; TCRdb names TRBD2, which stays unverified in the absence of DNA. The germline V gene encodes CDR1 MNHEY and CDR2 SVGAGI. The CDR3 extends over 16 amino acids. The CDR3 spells CASSYSGAGGPDEQFF.

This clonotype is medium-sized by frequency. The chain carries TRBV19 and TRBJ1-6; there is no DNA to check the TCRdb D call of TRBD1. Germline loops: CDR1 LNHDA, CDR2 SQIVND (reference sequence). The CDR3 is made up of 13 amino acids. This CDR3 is CASRGQVDSPLHF.

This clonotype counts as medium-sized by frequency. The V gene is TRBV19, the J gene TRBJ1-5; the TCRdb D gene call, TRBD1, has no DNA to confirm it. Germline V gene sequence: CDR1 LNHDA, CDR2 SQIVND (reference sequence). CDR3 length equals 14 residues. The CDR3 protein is CASSLQGVHQPQHF.

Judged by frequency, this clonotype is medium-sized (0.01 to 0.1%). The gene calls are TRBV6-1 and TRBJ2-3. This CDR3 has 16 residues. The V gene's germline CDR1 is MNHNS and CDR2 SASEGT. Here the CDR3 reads CASSEASGRGTDTQYF.

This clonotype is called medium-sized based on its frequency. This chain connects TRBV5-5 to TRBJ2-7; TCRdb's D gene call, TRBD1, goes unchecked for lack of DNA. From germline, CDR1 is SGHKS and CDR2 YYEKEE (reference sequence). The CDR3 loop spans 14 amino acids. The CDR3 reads CASSFVAPTYEQYF.

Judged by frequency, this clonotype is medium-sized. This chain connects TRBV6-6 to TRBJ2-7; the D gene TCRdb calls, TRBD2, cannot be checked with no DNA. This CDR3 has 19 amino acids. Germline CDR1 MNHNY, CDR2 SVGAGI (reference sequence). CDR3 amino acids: CASSYAGYSTGGESYEQYF.

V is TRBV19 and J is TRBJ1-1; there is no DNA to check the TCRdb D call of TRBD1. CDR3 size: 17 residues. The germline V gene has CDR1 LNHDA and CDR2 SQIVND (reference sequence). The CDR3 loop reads CASRIYYRGGVYTEAFF.

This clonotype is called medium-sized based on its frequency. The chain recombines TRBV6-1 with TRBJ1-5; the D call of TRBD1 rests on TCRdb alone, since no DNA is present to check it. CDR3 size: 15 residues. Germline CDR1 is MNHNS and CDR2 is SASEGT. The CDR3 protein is CASSKQGVGIQPQHF.

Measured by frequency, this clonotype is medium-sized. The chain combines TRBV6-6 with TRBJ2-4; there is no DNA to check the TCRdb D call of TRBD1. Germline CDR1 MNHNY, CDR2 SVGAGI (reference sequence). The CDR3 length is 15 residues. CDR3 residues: CASRQTGLAKNIQYF.

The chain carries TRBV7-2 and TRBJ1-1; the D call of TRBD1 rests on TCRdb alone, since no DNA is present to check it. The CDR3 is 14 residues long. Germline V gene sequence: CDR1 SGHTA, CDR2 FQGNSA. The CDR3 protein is CASSRQGGNTEAFF.

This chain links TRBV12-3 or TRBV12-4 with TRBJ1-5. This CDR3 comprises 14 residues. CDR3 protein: CASSLAAANQPQHF.

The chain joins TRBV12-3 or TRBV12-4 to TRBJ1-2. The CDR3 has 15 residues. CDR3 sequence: CASSLQDRVVRGYTF.

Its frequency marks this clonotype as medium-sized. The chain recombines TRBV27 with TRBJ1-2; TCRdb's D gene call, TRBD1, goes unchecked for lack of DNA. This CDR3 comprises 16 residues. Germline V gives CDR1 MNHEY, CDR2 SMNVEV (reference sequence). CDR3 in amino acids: CASSSLRAQALYGYTF.

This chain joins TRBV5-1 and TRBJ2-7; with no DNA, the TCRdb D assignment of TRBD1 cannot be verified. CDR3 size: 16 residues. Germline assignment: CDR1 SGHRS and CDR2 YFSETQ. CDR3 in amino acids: CASSLTGTPGSYEQYF.

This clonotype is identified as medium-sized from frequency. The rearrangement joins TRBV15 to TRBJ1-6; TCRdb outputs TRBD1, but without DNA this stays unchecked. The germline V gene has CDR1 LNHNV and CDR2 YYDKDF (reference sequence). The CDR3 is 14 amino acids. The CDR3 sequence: CATSRDLGTLPLHF.

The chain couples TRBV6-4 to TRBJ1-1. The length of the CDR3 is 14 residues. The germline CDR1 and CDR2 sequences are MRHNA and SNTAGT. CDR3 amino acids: CASSVSTANTEAFF.

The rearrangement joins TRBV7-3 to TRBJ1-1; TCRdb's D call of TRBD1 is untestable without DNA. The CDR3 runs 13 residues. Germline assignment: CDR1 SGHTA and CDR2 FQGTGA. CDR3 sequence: CASSIPGGAEAFF.

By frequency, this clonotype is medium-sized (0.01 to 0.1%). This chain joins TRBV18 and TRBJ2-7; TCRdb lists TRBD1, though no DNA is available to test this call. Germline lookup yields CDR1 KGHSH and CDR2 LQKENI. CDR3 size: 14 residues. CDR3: CASSPQDRLAEQYF.

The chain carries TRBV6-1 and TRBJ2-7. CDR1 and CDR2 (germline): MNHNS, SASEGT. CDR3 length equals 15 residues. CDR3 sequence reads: CASSDPSWGLYEQYF.

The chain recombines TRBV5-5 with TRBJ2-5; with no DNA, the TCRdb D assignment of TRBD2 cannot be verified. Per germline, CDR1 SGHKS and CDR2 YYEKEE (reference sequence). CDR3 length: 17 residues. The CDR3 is CASSLVASGGPQETQYF.